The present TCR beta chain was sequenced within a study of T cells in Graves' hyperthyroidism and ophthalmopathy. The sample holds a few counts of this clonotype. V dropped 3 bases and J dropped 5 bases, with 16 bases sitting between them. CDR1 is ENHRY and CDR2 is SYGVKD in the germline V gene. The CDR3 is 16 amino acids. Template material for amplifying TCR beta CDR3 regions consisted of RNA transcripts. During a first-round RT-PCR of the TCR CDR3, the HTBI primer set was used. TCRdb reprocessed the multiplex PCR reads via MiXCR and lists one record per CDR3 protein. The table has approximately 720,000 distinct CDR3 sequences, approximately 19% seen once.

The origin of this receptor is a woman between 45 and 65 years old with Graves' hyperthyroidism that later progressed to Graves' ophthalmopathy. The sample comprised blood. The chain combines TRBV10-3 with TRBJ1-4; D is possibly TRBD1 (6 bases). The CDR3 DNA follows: TGTGCCATCAGTGACCGTCGGGACACACGGAATGAAAAACTGTTTTTT. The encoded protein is CAISDRRDTRNEKLFF.